This passage covers 17 T cell receptor beta chains from one sample sequenced in a study of CD4 T cells in relation to SARS-CoV-2 and coronaviruses. Produced via immunoSEQ multiplex PCR; TCRdb's table is partial and in-frame only. The sample has 18,000 or so clones; about 68% are singletons. The unexposed donors gave CD4+ T cells in about 2010-2019, prior to COVID-19. The cells were cultured for 9 to 11 days before CD4+ T cells were isolated. Their recognized antigens are unknown. Sequenced sample: CD4+ T cells from PBMCs, cultured in vitro. The receptors originated from a human donor in good health.

J is TRBJ1-1 and V is TRBV28; 10 bases are shared with TRBD1. The CDR3 is made up of 18 amino acids. Per the germline V gene, CDR1 is MDHEN and CDR2 is SYDVKM. The ends lost 5 bases at V and 3 bases at J; junction bases unmatched: 15. CDR3 loop: CASSILGQGRGSDTEAFF. DNA for the CDR3: TGTGCCAGCAGTATCCTGGGACAGGGGAGGGGGTCGGACACTGAAGCTTTCTTT.

The CDR3 protein is CASSKGQGNTEAFF. The CDR3 DNA reads as TGTGCCAGCTCAAAGGGACAGGGGAACACTGAAGCTTTCTTT. This rearrangement joins TRBV9 to TRBJ1-1, with TRBD1 matching 9 bases. Germline values: CDR1 SGDLS, CDR2 YYNGEE. V lost 7 bases and J lost 1; bases outside the gene matches: 5. This CDR3 is built from 14 residues.

V usage is TRBV20-1 and J usage is TRBJ2-3; no definite D call. CDR1 is DFQATT and CDR2 is SNEGSKA in the germline V gene (reference sequence). CDR3 length: 17 amino acids. Trimming shortened V by 3 bases and J by 2 bases, and 21 bases separated the two germline ends. The CDR3 bases are TGCAGTGCTAGTGTTTCAGCACGACGGAGAGTCACAGATACGCAGTATTTT. Its protein is CSASVSARRRVTDTQYF.

V usage is TRBV3-1 (or the pseudogene TRBV3-2) and J usage is TRBJ1-4, with D maybe TRBD1 (6 bases). The germline CDR1 and CDR2 sequences are LGHDT and YNNKEL (reference sequence). Trimming took 1 base from V and 4 from J, leaving 7 bases between them. This CDR3 region has 14 residues. The CDR3 sequence: CASSQGTDNEKLFF. The CDR3 DNA reads TGTGCCAGCAGCCAAGGGACAGATAATGAAAAACTGTTTTTT.

The chain combines TRBV7-3 with TRBJ2-5; D uncertain. This CDR3 contains 16 residues. V lost 2 bases, J lost 4 bases, and 17 bases lay in between. CDR1 is SGHTA and CDR2 is FQGTGA in the germline V gene. This chain's CDR3 is CASSLGSGGVGETQYF. The CDR3 nucleotides read TGTGCCAGCAGCTTAGGTTCCGGCGGAGTCGGAGAGACCCAGTACTTC. Full variable domain (rest looked up from reference TRBV7-3 and TRBJ2-5): GAGVSQTPSNKVTEKGKYVELRCDPISGHTALYWYRQSLGQGPEFLIYFQGTGAADDSGLPNDRFFAVRPEGSVSTLKIQRTERGDSAVYLCASSLGSGGVGETQYFGPGTRLLVL.

This clone was observed a handful of times. The chain joins TRBV29-1 to TRBJ1-5, with 7 bases identical to TRBD1. The CDR3 loop spans 13 amino acids. Germline trimming cut 4 bases from V and 2 bases from J; bases unmatched to any gene: 2. Germline loops: CDR1 SQVTM, CDR2 ANQGSEA. The CDR3 nucleotides read TGCAGCGTTGGACAGGGAGGCAATCAGCCCCAGCATTTT. Amino acids: CSVGQGGNQPQHF.

The chain has TRBV6-5 and TRBJ1-1, with 8 nucleotides matching TRBD1. Germline trimming cut 6 bases from V and 4 bases from J; bases unmatched to any gene: 10. CDR1 and CDR2 from the germline V gene are MNHEY and SVGAGI. CDR3 length: 15 residues. CDR3 amino acids: CASRSDRGRGTEAFF. In nucleotides, the CDR3 is TGTGCCAGCAGAAGCGACAGGGGAAGAGGCACTGAAGCTTTCTTT.

The chain couples TRBV24-1 to TRBJ2-3, with a possible D match to TRBD1 (6 bases). V gave up 2 bases and J gave up 6 bases, with 11 bases separating them. CDR1 is KGHDR, CDR2 SFDVKD, per germline. The CDR3 sequence is 14 residues long. Here the CDR3 reads CATSDYRVSDTQYF. The CDR3, as DNA: TGTGCCACCAGTGATTACAGGGTGTCCGATACGCAGTATTTT.

V usage is TRBV6-1 and J usage is TRBJ1-5; D is possibly TRBD1 (5 bases). Trimming took off 8 bases at V and 11 bases at J, with 19 bases between the two ends. Germline V gene sequence: CDR1 MNHNS, CDR2 SASEGT. The CDR3 sequence is 13 residues long. CDR3 DNA: TGTGCCAGCGGTAGGGACTCGCTTCCGTCCCAGCATTTT. Translated: CASGRDSLPSQHF.

The chain employs TRBV30 and TRBJ2-4; D might be TRBD1 (5 bases). The CDR3 runs to 15 residues. The V gene lost 0 bases and the J gene lost 1 base, with 10 bases spanning the gap. Germline V gene lookup returns CDR1 GTSNPN and CDR2 SVGIG (reference sequence). CDR3 in amino acids: CAWSVPPGAKNIQYF. CDR3 bases: TGTGCCTGGAGTGTACCCCCAGGGGCCAAAAACATTCAGTACTTC.

This clone appeared a single time. J is TRBJ2-7 and V is TRBV9; D may be TRBD1 (5 bases). From germline, CDR1 is SGDLS and CDR2 YYNGEE. This CDR3 contains 16 residues. V was pared by 0 bases and J by 1 base, with 14 bases between. This CDR3 is CASSVDYRSKSYEQYF. Here the CDR3 DNA reads TGTGCCAGCAGCGTAGATTACAGGTCGAAATCCTACGAGCAGTACTTC.

CDR3 residues: CASSLFLGGLYEQYF. The CDR3 DNA reads TGCGCCAGCAGCTTGTTTTTGGGGGGGCTCTACGAGCAGTACTTC. The V gene is TRBV5-1, the J gene TRBJ2-7; tentative D call: TRBD2 (7 bases). The CDR3 sequence is 15 residues long. Per the germline V gene, CDR1 is SGHRS and CDR2 is YFSETQ. V lost 1 base to trimming and J lost 3 bases, with 14 bases between them.

The chain is built from TRBV7-3 and TRBJ2-7; no clear D. Germline assignment: CDR1 SGHTA and CDR2 FQGTGA. This CDR3 region has 13 residues. Trimming pared 2 bases from V and 4 bases from J, leaving 9 bases between. CDR3 sequence reads: CASSLLPKYEQYF. The CDR3 DNA reads TGTGCCAGCAGCTTATTACCAAAATACGAGCAGTACTTC.

The table lists this clone with a few counts. The V call is TRBV9, the J call TRBJ2-2; D gene ambiguous. This CDR3 region has 12 residues. V lost 4 bases and J lost 3, with 4 bases in between. Germline assignment: CDR1 SGDLS and CDR2 YYNGEE. The CDR3 protein is CASSPHTGELFF. DNA of the CDR3: TGTGCCAGCAGCCCCCACACCGGGGAGCTGTTTTTT. The full variable domain, rest sourced from reference TRBV9 and TRBJ2-2, is DSGVTQTPKHLITATGQRVTLRCSPRSGDLSVYWYQQSLDQGLQFLIQYYNGEERAKGNILERFSAQQFPDLHSELNLSSLELGDSALYFCASSPHTGELFFGEGSRLTVL.

This CDR3 is CASSLGRGGSRTEAFF. DNA for the CDR3: TGTGCCAGCAGCTTAGGACGGGGGGGTAGCCGCACTGAAGCTTTCTTT. V gene TRBV7-2 combines with J gene TRBJ1-1; tentative D call: TRBD1 (5 bases). Trimming removed 1 base at V and 4 bases at J, with 16 bases between. The CDR3 loop spans 16 amino acids. Germline V CDR1 and CDR2: SGHTA, FQGNSA.

CDR3 residues: CASSTEGRIQETQYF. The CDR3 coding sequence is TGTGCCAGCAGCACAGAAGGACGGATTCAAGAGACCCAGTACTTC. V usage is TRBV7-9 and J usage is TRBJ2-5; D not resolved. The CDR3 extends over 15 amino acids. Germline V CDR1 and CDR2: SEHNR, FQNEAQ (reference sequence). V gave up 5 bases and J gave up 2 bases, with 15 bases separating them. The whole variable domain, remainder taken from reference TRBV7-9 and TRBJ2-5, is DTGVSQNPRHKITKRGQNVTFRCDPISEHNRLYWYRQTLGQGPEFLTYFQNEAQLEKSRLLSDRFSAERPKGSFSTLEIQRTEQGDSAMYLCASSTEGRIQETQYFGPGTRLLVL.

This clone was recorded a few times. DNA for the CDR3: TGTGCCAGTAGTTTTTCGACAGAGGCGAACACTGAAGCTTTCTTT. This codes for CASSFSTEANTEAFF. The chain is built from TRBV19 and TRBJ1-1; a weak D match, TRBD1 (5 bases). The CDR3 is 15 residues long. Trimming cost V 5 bases and J 1 base, with 14 bases left between them. Germline CDR1 is LNHDA and CDR2 is SQIVND (reference sequence). The full variable domain, completed using reference TRBV19 and TRBJ1-1, is DGGITQSPKYLFRKEGQNVTLSCEQNLNHDAMYWYRQDPGQGLRLIYYSQIVNDFQKGDIAEGYSVSREKKESFPLTVTSAQKNPTAFYLCASSFSTEANTEAFFGQGTRLTVV.